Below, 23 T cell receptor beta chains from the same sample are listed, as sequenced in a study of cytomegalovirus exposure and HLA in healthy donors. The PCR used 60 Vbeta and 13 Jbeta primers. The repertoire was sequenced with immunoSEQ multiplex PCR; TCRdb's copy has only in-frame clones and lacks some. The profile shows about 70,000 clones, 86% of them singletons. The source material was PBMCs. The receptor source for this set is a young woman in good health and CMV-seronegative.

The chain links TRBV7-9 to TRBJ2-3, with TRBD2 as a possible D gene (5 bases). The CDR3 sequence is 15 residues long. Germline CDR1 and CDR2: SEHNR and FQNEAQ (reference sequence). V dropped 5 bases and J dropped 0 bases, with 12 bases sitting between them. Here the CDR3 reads CASSLRGPSTDTQYF. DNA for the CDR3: TGTGCCAGCAGCCTACGGGGTCCTAGCACAGATACGCAGTATTTT.

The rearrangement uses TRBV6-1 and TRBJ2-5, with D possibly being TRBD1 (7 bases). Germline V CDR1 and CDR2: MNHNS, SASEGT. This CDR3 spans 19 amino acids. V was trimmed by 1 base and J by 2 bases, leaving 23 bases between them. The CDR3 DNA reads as TGTGCCAGCAGTGAAGATGAGTCAGGGGGGCCGAACGATCAAGAGACCCAGTACTTC. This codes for CASSEDESGGPNDQETQYF.

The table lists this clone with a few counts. The CDR3 DNA is TGTGCCAGTAACCCTCGCGGGGGGGGCCTAAGCACAGATACGCAGTATTTT. Encoded protein: CASNPRGGGLSTDTQYF. The chain is built from TRBV19 and TRBJ2-3; 9 nucleotides align to TRBD2. The CDR3 sequence is 17 residues long. Germline CDR1 and CDR2: LNHDA and SQIVND (reference sequence). The trim removed 7 bases at V and 0 bases at J, leaving 11 bases unmatched.

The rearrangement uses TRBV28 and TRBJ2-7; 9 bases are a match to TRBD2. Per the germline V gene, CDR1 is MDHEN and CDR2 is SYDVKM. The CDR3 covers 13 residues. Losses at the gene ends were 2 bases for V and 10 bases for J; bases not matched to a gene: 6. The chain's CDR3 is CASSLLPSGAQYF. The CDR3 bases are TGTGCCAGCAGTTTACTCCCTAGCGGGGCTCAGTACTTC.

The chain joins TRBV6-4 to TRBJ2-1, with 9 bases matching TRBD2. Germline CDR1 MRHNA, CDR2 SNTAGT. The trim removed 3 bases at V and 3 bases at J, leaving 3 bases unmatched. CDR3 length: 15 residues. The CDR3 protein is CASSERREGYNEQFF. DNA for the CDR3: TGTGCCAGCAGTGAACGGCGGGAGGGCTACAATGAGCAGTTCTTC.

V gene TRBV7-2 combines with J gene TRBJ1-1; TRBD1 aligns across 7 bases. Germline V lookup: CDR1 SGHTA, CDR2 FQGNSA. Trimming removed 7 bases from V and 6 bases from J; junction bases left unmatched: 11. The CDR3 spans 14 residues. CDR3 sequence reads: CASTQPPGGSEAFF. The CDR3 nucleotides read TGTGCCAGCACCCAACCGCCAGGGGGGTCTGAAGCTTTCTTT.

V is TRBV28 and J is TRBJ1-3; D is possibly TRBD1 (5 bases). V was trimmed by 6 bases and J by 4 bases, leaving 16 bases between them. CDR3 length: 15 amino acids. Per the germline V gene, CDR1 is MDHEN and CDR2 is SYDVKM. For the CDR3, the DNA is TGTGCCAGCAGCTCCCTCGGGGGGGTGGGAAACACCATATATTTT. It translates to CASSSLGGVGNTIYF. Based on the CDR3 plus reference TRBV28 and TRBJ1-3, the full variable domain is DVKVTQSSRYLVKRTGEKVFLECVQDMDHENMFWYRQDPGLGLRLIYFSYDVKMKEKGDIPEGYSVSREKKERFSLILESASTNQTSMYLCASSSLGGVGNTIYFGEGSWLTVV.

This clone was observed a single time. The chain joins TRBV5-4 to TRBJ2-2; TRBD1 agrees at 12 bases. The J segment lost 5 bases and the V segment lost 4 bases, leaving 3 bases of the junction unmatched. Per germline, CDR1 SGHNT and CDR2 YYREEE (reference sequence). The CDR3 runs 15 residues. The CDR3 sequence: CASSGGQGATGELFF. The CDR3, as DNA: TGTGCCAGCAGCGGGGGACAGGGGGCGACCGGGGAGCTGTTTTTT.

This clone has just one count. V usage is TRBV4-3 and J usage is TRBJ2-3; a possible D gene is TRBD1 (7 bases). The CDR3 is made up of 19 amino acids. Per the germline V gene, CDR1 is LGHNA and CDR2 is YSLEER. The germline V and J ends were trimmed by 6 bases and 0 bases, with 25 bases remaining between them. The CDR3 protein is CASSVQGVSLSGSTDTQYF. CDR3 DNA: TGCGCCAGCAGTGTCCAGGGGGTGAGTTTGAGCGGGAGCACAGATACGCAGTATTTT.

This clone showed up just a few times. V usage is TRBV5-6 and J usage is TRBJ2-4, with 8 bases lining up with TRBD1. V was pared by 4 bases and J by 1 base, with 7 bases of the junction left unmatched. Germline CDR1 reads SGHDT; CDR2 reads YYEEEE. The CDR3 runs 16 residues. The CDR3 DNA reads TGTGCCAGCAGCCAAGGACAGGGTTTCGCCAAAAACATTCAGTACTTC. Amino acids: CASSQGQGFAKNIQYF.

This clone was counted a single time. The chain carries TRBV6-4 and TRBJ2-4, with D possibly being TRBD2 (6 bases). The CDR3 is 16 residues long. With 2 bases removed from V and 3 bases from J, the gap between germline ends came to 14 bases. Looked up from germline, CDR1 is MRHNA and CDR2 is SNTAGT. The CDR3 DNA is TGTGCCAGCAGTGACCCGAGCGGGTCCCGCAAAAACATTCAGTACTTC. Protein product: CASSDPSGSRKNIQYF.

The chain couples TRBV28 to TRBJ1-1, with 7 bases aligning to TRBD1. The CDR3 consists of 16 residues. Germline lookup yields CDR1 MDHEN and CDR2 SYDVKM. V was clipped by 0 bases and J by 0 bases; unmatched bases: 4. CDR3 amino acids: CASSLWDRPMNTEAFF. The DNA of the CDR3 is TGTGCCAGCAGTTTATGGGACAGGCCGATGAACACTGAAGCTTTCTTT.

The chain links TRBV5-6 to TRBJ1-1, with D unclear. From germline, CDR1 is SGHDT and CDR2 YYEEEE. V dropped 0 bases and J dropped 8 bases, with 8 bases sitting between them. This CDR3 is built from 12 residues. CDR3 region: CASSLGGPEAFF. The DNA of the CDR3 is TGTGCCAGCAGCTTGGGTGGGCCCGAAGCTTTCTTT.

CDR3 nucleotides: TGTGCCAGCTCACCACCGGGACAGGGGGGGTATAGCAATCAGCCCCAGCATTTT. Translation gives CASSPPGQGGYSNQPQHF. This chain uses TRBV18 with TRBJ1-5, with TRBD1 identical over 11 bases. V was pared by 0 bases and J by 0 bases, with 4 bases of the junction left unmatched. This CDR3 has 18 amino acids. Germline V lookup: CDR1 KGHSH, CDR2 LQKENI.

In DNA form, the CDR3 reads TGCGCCAGCAGCAGGGGGGGGTTACTAAACTATGGCTACACCTTC. Its protein is CASSRGGLLNYGYTF. J is TRBJ1-2 and V is TRBV5-1; D is possibly TRBD1 (6 bases). Germline V lookup: CDR1 SGHRS, CDR2 YFSETQ. The CDR3 runs 15 residues. V lost 4 bases and J lost 2, with 15 bases in between.

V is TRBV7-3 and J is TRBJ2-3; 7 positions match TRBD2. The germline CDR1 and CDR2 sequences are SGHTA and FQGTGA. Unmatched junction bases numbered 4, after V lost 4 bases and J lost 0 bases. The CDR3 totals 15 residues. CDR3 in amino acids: CASSSGLPSTDTQYF. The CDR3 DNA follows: TGTGCCAGCAGCTCGGGACTACCGAGCACAGATACGCAGTATTTT.

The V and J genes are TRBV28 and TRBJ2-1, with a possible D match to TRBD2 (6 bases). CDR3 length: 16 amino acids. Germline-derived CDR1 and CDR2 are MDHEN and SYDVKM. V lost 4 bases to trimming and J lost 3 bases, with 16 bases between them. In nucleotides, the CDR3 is TGTGCCAGCAGTTGGGGATTTGGGACTGACTACAATGAGCAGTTCTTC. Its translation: CASSWGFGTDYNEQFF. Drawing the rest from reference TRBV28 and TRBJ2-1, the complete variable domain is DVKVTQSSRYLVKRTGEKVFLECVQDMDHENMFWYRQDPGLGLRLIYFSYDVKMKEKGDIPEGYSVSREKKERFSLILESASTNQTSMYLCASSWGFGTDYNEQFFGPGTRLTVL.

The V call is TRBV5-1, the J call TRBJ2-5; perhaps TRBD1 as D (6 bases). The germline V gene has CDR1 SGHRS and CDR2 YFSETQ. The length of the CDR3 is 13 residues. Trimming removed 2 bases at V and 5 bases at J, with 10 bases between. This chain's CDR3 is CASSFPQGETQYF. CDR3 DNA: TGCGCCAGCAGCTTCCCGCAGGGGGAGACCCAGTACTTC.

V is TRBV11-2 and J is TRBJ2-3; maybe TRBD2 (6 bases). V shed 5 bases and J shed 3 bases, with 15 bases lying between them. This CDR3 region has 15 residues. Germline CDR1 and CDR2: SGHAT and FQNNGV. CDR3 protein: CASSPGPGETDTQYF. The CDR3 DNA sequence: TGTGCCAGCAGCCCGGGCCCGGGAGAGACAGATACGCAGTATTTT.

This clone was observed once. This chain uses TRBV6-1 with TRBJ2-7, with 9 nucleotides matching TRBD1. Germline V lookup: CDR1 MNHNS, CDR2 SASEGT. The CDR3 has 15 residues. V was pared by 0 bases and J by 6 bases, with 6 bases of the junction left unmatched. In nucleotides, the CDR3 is TGTGCCAGCAGTGAAGCAACGGGACAGGGCTCCGAGCAGTACTTC. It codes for CASSEATGQGSEQYF.

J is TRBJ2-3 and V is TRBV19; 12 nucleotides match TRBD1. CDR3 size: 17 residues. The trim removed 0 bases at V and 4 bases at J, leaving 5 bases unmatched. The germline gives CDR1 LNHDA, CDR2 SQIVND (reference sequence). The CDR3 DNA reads TGTGCCAGTAGTATAGAAGGGACAGGGGGCAGGTCAGATACGCAGTATTTT. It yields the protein CASSIEGTGGRSDTQYF.

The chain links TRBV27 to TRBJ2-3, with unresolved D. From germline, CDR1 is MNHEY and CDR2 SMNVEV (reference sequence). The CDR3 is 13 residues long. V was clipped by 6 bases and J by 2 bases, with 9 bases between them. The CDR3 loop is CASSPTDTDTQYF. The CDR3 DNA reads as TGTGCCAGCAGCCCAACTGACACAGATACGCAGTATTTT.

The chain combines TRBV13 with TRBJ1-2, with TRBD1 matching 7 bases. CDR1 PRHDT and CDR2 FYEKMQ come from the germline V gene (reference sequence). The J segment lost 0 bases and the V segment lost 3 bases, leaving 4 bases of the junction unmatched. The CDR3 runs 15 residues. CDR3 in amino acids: CASSLRQGANYGYTF. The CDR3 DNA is TGTGCCAGCAGCTTGAGACAGGGAGCTAACTATGGCTACACCTTC.